A selection of T cell receptor beta chains follows, all from one sample in a study of technical replicates of blood from several donors. Profiled with immunoSEQ multiplex PCR; TCRdb holds only in-frame clones, not every one. The sample has 80,000 or so clones; 94% are singletons. Sequencing was performed on T cells isolated from PBMCs. These receptors were collected from a human donor in good health. The CDR3 runs from the conserved cysteine through the conserved F or W. D genes are given only for firm matches. Clone sizes are given selectively: once, few, many, or a class where the clone is expanded.

>TRBJ2-5|TRBV11-2|TRBD1|.
CASSEWTGKETQYF
TGTGCCAGCAGCGAGTGGACAGGGAAAGAGACCCAGTACTTC
>TRBJ1-2|TRBV27|.|.
CASSLGPRDGYTF
TGTGCCAGCAGTTTAGGTCCCAGGGATGGCTACACCTTC
>TRBJ1-4|TRBV2|TRBD1|.
CASSGDRPLEKLFF
TGTGCCAGCAGTGGGGACAGACCATTAGAAAAACTGTTTTTT
>TRBJ2-5|TRBV19|.|.
CASSPLRRQTQYF
TGTGCCAGTAGTCCATTAAGGAGGCAGACCCAGTACTTC
>TRBJ2-1|TRBV5-6|TRBD1|.
CASSLQGNEQFF
TGTGCCAGCAGCTTACAGGGGAATGAGCAGTTCTTC
>TRBJ1-5|TRBV5-5|.|few
CASSSTDSFNQPQHF
TGTGCCAGCAGCTCTACAGACAGCTTTAATCAGCCCCAGCATTTT
>TRBJ2-2|TRBV6-5|TRBD2|.
CASSLSGIGELFF
TGTGCCAGCAGCTTAAGCGGGATCGGGGAGCTGTTTTTT
>TRBJ2-1|TRBV7-9|.|.
CASSLGRGTYNEQFF
TGTGCCAGCAGCCTGGGGAGGGGGACCTACAATGAGCAGTTCTTC
>TRBJ2-7|TRBV4-3|TRBD2|.
CASSQGTSGFYEQYF
TGCGCCAGCAGCCAGGGGACTAGCGGCTTCTACGAGCAGTACTTC
>TRBJ2-1|TRBV27|TRBD2|.
CASSLYTPGLVDEQFF
TGTGCCAGCAGTTTATATACACCGGGACTAGTCGATGAGCAGTTCTTC
>TRBJ2-2|TRBV18|.|.
CASSSRLTGNTGELFF
TGTGCCAGCTCATCGCGACTAACTGGGAACACCGGGGAGCTGTTTTTT
>TRBJ2-7|TRBV19|.|.
CASSPRTQYEQYF
TGTGCCAGTAGTCCCAGGACTCAATACGAGCAGTACTTC
>TRBJ2-5|TRBV4-1|TRBD1|.
CASRGQGQETQYF
TGCGCCAGCAGGGGACAGGGACAAGAGACCCAGTACTTC
>TRBJ2-3|TRBV6-1|TRBD1|.
CASVRQGASTDTQYF
TGTGCCAGCGTCAGGCAGGGGGCTAGCACAGATACGCAGTATTTT
>TRBJ1-2|TRBV6-5|.|once
CASSYSRSRSYGYTF
TGTGCCAGCAGTTACTCGCGGTCTCGCAGCTATGGCTACACCTTC
>TRBJ2-3|TRBV29-1|.|.
CSVRLTGSTDTQYF
TGCAGCGTGCGACTAACGGGTAGCACAGATACGCAGTATTTT
>TRBJ2-1|TRBV6-1|TRBD2|.
CAESSGSYNEQFF
TGTGCCGAATCTAGCGGGAGCTACAATGAGCAGTTCTTC
>TRBJ2-7|TRBV10-3|TRBD2|.
CAISESGTSGSPYEQYF
TGTGCCATCAGTGAGTCGGGGACTAGCGGGAGTCCCTACGAGCAGTACTTC
>TRBJ1-2|TRBV9|.|.
CASSVDIGDGYTF
TGTGCCAGCAGCGTAGATATCGGAGATGGCTACACCTTC
>TRBJ2-7|TRBV6-5|.|.
CASSYGPFSYEQYF
TGTGCCAGCAGTTATGGGCCGTTCTCCTACGAGCAGTACTTC
>TRBJ2-5|TRBV19|TRBD1|.
CASSGDRWETQYF
TGTGCCAGTAGTGGGGACAGATGGGAGACCCAGTACTTC
>TRBJ2-7|TRBV7-9|.|.
CASSLVSYEQYF
TGTGCCAGCAGCTTAGTGTCTTACGAGCAGTACTTC
>TRBJ1-1|TRBV6-5|.|.
CASRTGQKNTEAFF
TGTGCCAGCAGGACAGGACAAAAGAACACTGAAGCTTTCTTT
>TRBJ1-5|TRBV2|.|.
CASSAETGLNQPQHF
TGTGCCAGCAGTGCGGAGACAGGCCTCAATCAGCCCCAGCATTTT
>TRBJ1-2|TRBV25-1|.|.
CAIQGGSYGYTF
TGTGCCATACAAGGAGGGTCCTATGGCTACACCTTC
>TRBJ2-1|TRBV27|TRBD1|.
CASSAHRDRLFF
TGTGCCAGCAGTGCTCACCGGGACAGGCTGTTCTTC
>TRBJ2-4|TRBV9|.|.
CASSEGGAGNIQYF
TGTGCCAGCAGCGAGGGGGGGGCTGGAAACATTCAGTACTTC
>TRBJ2-5|TRBV27|.|.
CASSFLETQYF
TGTGCCAGCAGTTTTCTAGAGACCCAGTACTTC
>TRBJ1-1|TRBV6-6|TRBD1|.
CASSSTGEWALEAFF
TGTGCCAGCAGTTCCACAGGGGAGTGGGCTCTGGAAGCTTTCTTT
>TRBJ2-1|TRBV9|TRBD2|.
CASSVGGGYNEQFF
TGTGCCAGCAGCGTGGGGGGGGGATACAATGAGCAGTTCTTC
>TRBJ2-1|TRBV9|TRBD2|.
CASSTSGREYNEQFF
TGTGCCAGCAGCACTAGCGGGAGAGAATACAATGAGCAGTTCTTC
>TRBJ2-1|TRBV11-2|.|.
CASSLLQRPGLDEQFF
TGTGCCAGCAGCTTACTGCAGCGGCCCGGGTTGGATGAGCAGTTCTTC
>TRBJ2-2|TRBV19|TRBD2|.
CAAASEREAPFSGELFF
TGTGCCGCAGCATCCGAGCGGGAGGCCCCCTTCTCCGGGGAGCTGTTTTTT
>TRBJ2-5|TRBV10-3|.|.
CAISESRGQGGQETQYF
TGTGCCATCAGTGAGTCGCGGGGGCAAGGGGGGCAAGAGACCCAGTACTTC
>TRBJ1-3|TRBV5-6|.|.
CASSLEGAYGNTIYF
TGTGCCAGCAGCTTGGAAGGGGCTTATGGAAACACCATATATTTT
>TRBJ1-1|TRBV2|.|few
CASSPRQLRWNTEAFF
TGTGCCAGCAGTCCAAGACAGTTGAGGTGGAACACTGAAGCTTTCTTT
>TRBJ1-4|TRBV5-1|TRBD1|.
CASSPRTGAGTNEKLFF
TGCGCCAGCAGCCCGCGGACAGGGGCTGGGACTAATGAAAAACTGTTTTTT
>TRBJ2-5|TRBV4-1|TRBD2|.
CASSPREGGRFQETQYF
TGCGCCAGCAGCCCCCGGGAGGGCGGACGATTCCAAGAGACCCAGTACTTC
>TRBJ2-2|TRBV7-3|.|once
CASSPVGGAGTGELFF
TGTGCCAGCAGCCCAGTAGGCGGGGCCGGCACCGGGGAGCTGTTTTTT
>TRBJ1-6|TRBV4-3|.|.
CASSQDQGWATPLHF
TGCGCCAGCAGCCAAGATCAAGGCTGGGCGACACCCCTCCACTTT
>TRBJ1-2|TRBV29-1|.|.
CSVVGRGEYGYTF
TGCAGCGTTGTAGGTCGGGGGGAATATGGCTACACCTTC
>TRBJ2-1|TRBV5-4|.|once
CASSLRAGYNEQFF
TGTGCCAGCTCCTTGAGGGCCGGCTACAATGAGCAGTTCTTC
>TRBJ1-2|TRBV7-8|TRBD1|.
CASSIGQAIYGYTF
TGTGCCAGCAGCATAGGACAGGCGATCTATGGCTACACCTTC
>TRBJ2-7|TRBV27|TRBD2|.
CASRLASTYEQYF
TGTGCCAGCAGACTAGCGTCGACCTACGAGCAGTACTTC
>TRBJ2-5|TRBV30|.|.
CAWSVLGAETQYF
TGTGCCTGGAGTGTATTAGGGGCAGAGACCCAGTACTTC
>TRBJ2-3|TRBV2|TRBD1|.
CASTLLTGWWTDTQYF
TGTGCCAGCACCCTTTTGACAGGGTGGTGGACAGATACGCAGTATTTT
>TRBJ2-5|TRBV5-4|TRBD1|.
CASSDRTGGETQYF
TGTGCCAGCAGCGATCGGACAGGGGGGGAGACCCAGTACTTC